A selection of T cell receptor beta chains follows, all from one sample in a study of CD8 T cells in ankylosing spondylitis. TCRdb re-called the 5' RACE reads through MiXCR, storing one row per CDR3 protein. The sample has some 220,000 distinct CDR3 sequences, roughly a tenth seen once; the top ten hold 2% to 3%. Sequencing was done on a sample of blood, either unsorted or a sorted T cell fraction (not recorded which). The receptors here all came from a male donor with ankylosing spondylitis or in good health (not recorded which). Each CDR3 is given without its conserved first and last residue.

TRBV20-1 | SARPSGGSGTGELF
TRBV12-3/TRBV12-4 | ASSRSTSGYPPSYEQY
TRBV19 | ASSSGRAKDEQF
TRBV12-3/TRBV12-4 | ASRLGGEEGEQF
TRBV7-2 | ASSLWTSGLSYNEQF
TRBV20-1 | SATKGGNQPQH
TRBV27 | ASGSSGSGEQY
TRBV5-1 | ASSPGAGPNEKLF
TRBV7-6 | ASSLVKEGYEQY
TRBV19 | ASGPGGAF
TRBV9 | ASSVGTVGRTSGGFYNEQF
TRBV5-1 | ASSLMTGPNEQY
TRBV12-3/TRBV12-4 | ASSPGGETQY
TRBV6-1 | ASSEVWIEAF
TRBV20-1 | SARGQGQDNSPLH
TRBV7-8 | ASSSTGGPSYEQY
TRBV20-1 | SARAGTPANTQY
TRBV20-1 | SAARGPNTGELF
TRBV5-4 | ASSYGEGREQF
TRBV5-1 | ASSLGRVETQY
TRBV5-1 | ASSLEPKEEAF
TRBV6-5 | VSSYTDRGTGELF
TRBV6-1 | ASSGSGGAGETQY
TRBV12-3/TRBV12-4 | ASSPSGRRADTQY
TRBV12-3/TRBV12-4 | ASRRTGANTGELF
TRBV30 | AWSGSYNEQF
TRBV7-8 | ASSSRTGRPF
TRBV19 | ASSKSVYEQY
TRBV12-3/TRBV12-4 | ASRLSGAQETQY
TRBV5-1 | ASSRGLSSYNEQF
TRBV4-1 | ASSQDPRESTEAF
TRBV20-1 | SARDLRNYEQY
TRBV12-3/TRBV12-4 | ASQGAAGDTQY
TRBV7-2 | ASSSFGTRYEQY
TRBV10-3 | ASLGLLNTGELF
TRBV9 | ASTPRDSTNEQF
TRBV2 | ASGTPLH
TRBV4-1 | ASSQVGRQGNTEAF
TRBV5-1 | ASSQGHTETQY
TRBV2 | ASTLSVGREIYEQY
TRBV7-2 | ASSLRGGNEQF
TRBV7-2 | ASSLKQGAGYT
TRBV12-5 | ASGSGTPPNTQY
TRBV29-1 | SVGAGNYGYT
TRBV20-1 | SARTESYEQY
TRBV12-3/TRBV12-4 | ASSLSTTGSPLH
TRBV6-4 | ASSDSHSGGTEAF
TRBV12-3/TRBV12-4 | ASSPRGNEAF
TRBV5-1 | ASSPAGVGETQY
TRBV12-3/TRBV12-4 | ASSPPRQGIYEQY
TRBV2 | ASAGTGIGPQH
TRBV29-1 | SAPVRDTRYEQY
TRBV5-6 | ASSPNSGATGELF
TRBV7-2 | ASSSSHGQPQH
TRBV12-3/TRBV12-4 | ATSVTAVTEAF
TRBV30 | AWSVLGNEQY
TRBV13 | ASSQCRGGYNEQF